This TCR beta chain was identified during a study of shared clonotypes between healthy human individuals. Study-wide findings and caveats: Shared across a few donors were around 5% of the naive CD4 clonotypes.

Researchers divided each subset's genomic DNA evenly across several immunoSEQ plates. Clones were sequenced by immunoSEQ multiplex PCR, and TCRdb holds only the in-frame ones, with some missing. The table has some 2,500,000 clones, under 95% seen once. Points on this clone: The antigen remains unidentified.

Germline CDR1 is MGHRA and CDR2 is YSYEKL. The V end lost 2 bases, the J end lost 5 bases, and 9 bases lay between the germline ends. The CDR3 is 14 residues long. Material: naive CD4+ T cells from PBMCs. Noted subset: CD45RA+ positively selected. This TCR was recovered from a young man in good health. Some clones in this sample may be carry-over from other donors' samples. V and J are TRBV4-1 and TRBJ2-2; tentatively, D is TRBD1 (5 bases). CDR3 protein: CASSQPGITGELFF. The CDR3 DNA sequence: TGCGCCAGCAGCCAACCAGGGATTACCGGGGAGCTGTTTTTT.